This T cell receptor (beta chain) was found in a study of T-cell reconstitution after alpha-beta-depleted transplantation in children. This clonotype showed up many times. This sample's TCRbeta library carried unique molecular identifier barcodes. Each CDR3 protein gets one entry after TCRdb re-called the PCR reads with MiXCR. The sample lists more than 150,000 distinct CDR3 sequences, 13% to 15% seen once, with about 13% in the top ten. There are 11 residues in the CDR3. Trimming left V 4 bases short and J 6 bases short, with 3 bases between. The material sequenced was PBMCs from the stem cell graft donor, taken from the stem cell graft. The chain recombines TRBV12-3 or TRBV12-4 with TRBJ1-4; no definite D call. The receptor was isolated from a human donor who donated a stem cell graft to a child with acute lymphoblastic leukemia. The CDR3 loop is CASSWDEKLFF. The CDR3 nucleotides are TGTGCCAGCAGTTGGGATGAAAAACTGTTTTTT.